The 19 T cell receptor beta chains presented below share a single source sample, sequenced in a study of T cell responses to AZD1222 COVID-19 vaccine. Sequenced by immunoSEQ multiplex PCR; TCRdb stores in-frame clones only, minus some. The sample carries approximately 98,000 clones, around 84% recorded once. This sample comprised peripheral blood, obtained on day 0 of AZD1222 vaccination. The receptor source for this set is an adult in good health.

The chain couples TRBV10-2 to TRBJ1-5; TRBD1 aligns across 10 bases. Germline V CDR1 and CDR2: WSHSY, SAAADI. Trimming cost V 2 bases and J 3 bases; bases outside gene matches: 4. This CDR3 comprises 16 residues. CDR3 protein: CASSERGQGSNQPQHF. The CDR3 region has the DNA TGCGCCAGCAGTGAGCGGGGACAGGGGTCCAATCAGCCCCAGCATTTT.

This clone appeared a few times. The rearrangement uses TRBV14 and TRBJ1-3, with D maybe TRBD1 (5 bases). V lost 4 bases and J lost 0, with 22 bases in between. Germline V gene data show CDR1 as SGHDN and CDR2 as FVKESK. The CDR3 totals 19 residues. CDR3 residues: CASSPRSPLTATSGNTIYF. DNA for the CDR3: TGTGCCAGCAGCCCGCGGTCTCCATTGACAGCAACCTCTGGAAACACCATATATTTT.

As DNA, the CDR3 is TGTGCCAGCTCACCCTCGGCGGGGGGCGCTGGGGGGAACACTGAAGCTTTCTTT. It specifies CASSPSAGGAGGNTEAFF. This chain uses TRBV18 with TRBJ1-1, with D perhaps TRBD1 (6 bases). Between the trimmed V and J ends, which lost 3 bases and 1 base, there was a span of 21 bases. Germline V gene data show CDR1 as KGHSH and CDR2 as LQKENI. CDR3 length equals 18 residues.

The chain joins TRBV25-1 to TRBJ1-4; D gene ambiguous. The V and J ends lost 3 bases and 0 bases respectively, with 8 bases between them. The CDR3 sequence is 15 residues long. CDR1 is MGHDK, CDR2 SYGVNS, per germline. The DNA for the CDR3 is TGTGCCAGCAGTGACCCTGGGGCAACTAATGAAAAACTGTTTTTT. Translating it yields CASSDPGATNEKLFF.

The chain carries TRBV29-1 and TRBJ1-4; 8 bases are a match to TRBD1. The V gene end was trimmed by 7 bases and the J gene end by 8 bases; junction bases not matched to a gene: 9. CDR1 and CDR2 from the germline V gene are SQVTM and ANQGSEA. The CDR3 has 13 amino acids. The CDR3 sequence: CSAPGQGGEKLFF. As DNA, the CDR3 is TGCAGCGCCCCCGGACAGGGAGGAGAAAAACTGTTTTTT.

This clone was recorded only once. The CDR3 sequence: CASRVQGPAKSPLHF. CDR3 nucleotide sequence: TGTGCCAGCAGAGTACAGGGGCCAGCCAAATCACCCCTCCACTTT. The rearrangement joins TRBV6-5 to TRBJ1-6, with 7 bases aligning to TRBD1. The CDR3 consists of 15 residues. Looked up from germline, CDR1 is MNHEY and CDR2 is SVGAGI. V lost 6 bases and J lost 10; bases outside the gene matches: 12.

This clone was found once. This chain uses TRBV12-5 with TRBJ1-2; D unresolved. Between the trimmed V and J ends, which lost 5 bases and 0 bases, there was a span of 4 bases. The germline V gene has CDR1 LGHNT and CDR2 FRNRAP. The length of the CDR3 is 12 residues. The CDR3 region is CASGLSNYGYTF. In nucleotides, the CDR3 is TGTGCTAGTGGTCTCTCTAACTATGGCTACACCTTC.

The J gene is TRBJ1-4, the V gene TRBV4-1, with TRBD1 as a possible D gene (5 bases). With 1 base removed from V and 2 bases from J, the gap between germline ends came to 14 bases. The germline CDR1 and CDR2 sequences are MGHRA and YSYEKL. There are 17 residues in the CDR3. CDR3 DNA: TGCGCCAGCAGCCAAGGAGCAGGGACTGGGACTAATGAAAAACTGTTTTTT. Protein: CASSQGAGTGTNEKLFF.

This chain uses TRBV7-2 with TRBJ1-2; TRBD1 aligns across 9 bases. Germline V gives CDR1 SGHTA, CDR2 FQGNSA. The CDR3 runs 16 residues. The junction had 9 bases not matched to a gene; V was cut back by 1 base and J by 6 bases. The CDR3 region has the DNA TGTGCCAGCAGCTTAGAAGGAACAGGGGGCGCCCATGGCTACACCTTC. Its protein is CASSLEGTGGAHGYTF.

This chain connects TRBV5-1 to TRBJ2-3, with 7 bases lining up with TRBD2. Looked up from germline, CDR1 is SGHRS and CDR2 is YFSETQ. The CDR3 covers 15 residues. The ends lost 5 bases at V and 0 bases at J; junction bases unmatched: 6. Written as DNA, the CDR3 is TGCGCCAGCAGTCCCGGGACTACTAGCACAGATACGCAGTATTTT. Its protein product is CASSPGTTSTDTQYF.

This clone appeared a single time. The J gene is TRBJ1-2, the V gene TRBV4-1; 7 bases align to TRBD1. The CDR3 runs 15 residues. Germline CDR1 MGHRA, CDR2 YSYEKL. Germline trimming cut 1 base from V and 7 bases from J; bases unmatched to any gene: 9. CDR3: CASSQGDREFSGYTF. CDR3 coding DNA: TGCGCCAGCAGCCAAGGAGACAGGGAATTTAGTGGCTACACCTTC.

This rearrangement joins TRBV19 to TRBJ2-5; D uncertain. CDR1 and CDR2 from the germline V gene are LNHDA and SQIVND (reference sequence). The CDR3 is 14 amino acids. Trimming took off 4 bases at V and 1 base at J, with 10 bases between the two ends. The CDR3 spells CASSTLFPQETQYF. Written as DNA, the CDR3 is TGTGCCAGTAGTACCCTCTTTCCCCAAGAGACCCAGTACTTC.

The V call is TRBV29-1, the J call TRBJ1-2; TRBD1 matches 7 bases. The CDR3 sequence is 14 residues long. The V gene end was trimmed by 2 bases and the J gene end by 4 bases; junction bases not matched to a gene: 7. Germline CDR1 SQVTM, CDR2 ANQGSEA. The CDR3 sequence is CSVESGTAVYGYTF. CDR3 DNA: TGCAGCGTTGAATCCGGGACAGCGGTCTATGGCTACACCTTC.

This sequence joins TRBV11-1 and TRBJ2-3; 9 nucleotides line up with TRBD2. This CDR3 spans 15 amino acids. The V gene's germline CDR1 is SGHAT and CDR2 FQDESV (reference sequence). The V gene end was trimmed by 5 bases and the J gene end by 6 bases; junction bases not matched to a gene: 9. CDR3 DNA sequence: TGTGCCAGCAGCCTGTGGCGGGGGGGCGGGGATACGCAGTATTTT. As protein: CASSLWRGGGDTQYF.

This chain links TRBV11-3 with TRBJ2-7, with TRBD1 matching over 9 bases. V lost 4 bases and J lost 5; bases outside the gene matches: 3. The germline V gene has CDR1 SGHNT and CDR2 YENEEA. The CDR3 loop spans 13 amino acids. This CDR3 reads CASSSGDRDEQYF. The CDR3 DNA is TGTGCCAGCAGCTCCGGGGACAGGGACGAGCAGTACTTC.

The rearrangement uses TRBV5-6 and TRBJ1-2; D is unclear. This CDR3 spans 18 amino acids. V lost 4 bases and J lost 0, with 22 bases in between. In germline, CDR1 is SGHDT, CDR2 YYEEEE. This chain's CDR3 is CASSRFWGVLEANYGYTF. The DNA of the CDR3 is TGTGCCAGCAGCCGATTCTGGGGAGTCCTAGAAGCTAACTATGGCTACACCTTC.

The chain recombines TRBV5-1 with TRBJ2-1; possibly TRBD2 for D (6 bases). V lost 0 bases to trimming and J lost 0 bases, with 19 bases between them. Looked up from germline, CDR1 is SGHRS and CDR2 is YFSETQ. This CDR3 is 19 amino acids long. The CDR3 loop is CASSLALSRRGSSYNEQFF. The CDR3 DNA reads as TGCGCCAGCAGCTTGGCCCTGTCACGGCGGGGAAGCTCCTACAATGAGCAGTTCTTC.

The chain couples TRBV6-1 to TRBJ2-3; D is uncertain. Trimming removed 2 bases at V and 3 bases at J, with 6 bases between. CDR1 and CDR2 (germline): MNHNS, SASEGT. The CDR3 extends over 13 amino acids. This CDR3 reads CASSERATDTQYF. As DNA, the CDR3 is TGTGCCAGCAGTGAACGAGCGACAGATACGCAGTATTTT.

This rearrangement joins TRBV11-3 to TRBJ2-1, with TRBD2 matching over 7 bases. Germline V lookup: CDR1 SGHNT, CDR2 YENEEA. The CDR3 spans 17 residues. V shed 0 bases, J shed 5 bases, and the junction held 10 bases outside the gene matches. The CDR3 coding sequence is TGTGCCAGCAGCTTAGATTCGGGGCTAGCGGCCGACAATGAGCAGTTCTTC. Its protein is CASSLDSGLAADNEQFF. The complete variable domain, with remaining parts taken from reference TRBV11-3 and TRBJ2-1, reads EAGVVQSPRYKIIEKKQPVAFWCNPISGHNTLYWYLQNLGQGPELLIRYENEEAVDDSQLPKDRFSAERLKGVDSTLKIQPAELGDSAVYLCASSLDSGLAADNEQFFGPGTRLTVL.